Sequencing of this TCR beta chain was carried out in a study of blood T cell repertoires in COVID-19. Study-wide context: From the United States, Italy and Spain came samples of acute and convalescent COVID-19. PBMCs, B-cell-depleted T cells, or T cells were the source of the cDNA or gDNA that made up the material.

The authors' processing: Reference gene primer amplification in the assay estimated nucleated cell counts. Data came from immunoSEQ multiplex PCR; TCRdb stores just in-frame clones and leaves some out. That table gives V, J and clone size, and the DNA gave D and trimming. This repertoire shows about 400,000 clones, around 90% found once; its top ten account for 2% to 2.5%. Ages ranged from about 18 to 89 years, with residence in about 23 US areas. V lost 3 bases and J lost 5, with 13 bases in between. This CDR3 has 14 residues. The germline gives CDR1 SNHLY, CDR2 FYNNEI. V gene TRBV2 combines with J gene TRBJ1-1, with D perhaps matching TRBD1 (5 bases). Sequences were obtained from PBMCs or T cells enriched from blood (not recorded which). The source is a woman between 40 and 55 years old with acute COVID-19. As DNA, the CDR3 is TGTGCCAGCAGTGATTATGGGGCTAGTACTGAAGCTTTCTTT. Translation: CASSDYGASTEAFF.